The following is a TCR beta chain sequence with its context. Its antigen is undetermined. The sample originates from a study of cytomegalovirus exposure and HLA in healthy donors. Findings and caveats of the study: On later analysis, the bulk of CMV-associated TCR beta chains appeared to be HLA-restricted. Reports described diagnosis of cytomegalovirus status by the classifier as highly specific and sensitive. Near-uniform donor sequencing depth was presumed by presence/absence analyses. It has been reported that TCR beta sequences accurately predicted the HLA-A and HLA-B alleles of most subjects.

The CDR3 totals 12 residues. Germline V CDR1 and CDR2: SNHLY, FYNNEI. Amplification used 60 Vbeta primers and 13 Jbeta primers. Libraries were prepared by immunoSEQ multiplex PCR; TCRdb keeps only in-frame clonotypes and omits some of them. This sample has 150,000 to 200,000 clones, with about four fifths found just once. Source material: PBMCs. The rearrangement uses TRBV2 and TRBJ2-5, with D possibly TRBD2 on 6 matching bases. The receptor comes from a man between 18 and 35 years old in good health and CMV-seronegative. DNA of the CDR3: TGTGCTTCGCGGGGAGACCAAGAGACCCAGTACTTC. Residues: CASRGDQETQYF.